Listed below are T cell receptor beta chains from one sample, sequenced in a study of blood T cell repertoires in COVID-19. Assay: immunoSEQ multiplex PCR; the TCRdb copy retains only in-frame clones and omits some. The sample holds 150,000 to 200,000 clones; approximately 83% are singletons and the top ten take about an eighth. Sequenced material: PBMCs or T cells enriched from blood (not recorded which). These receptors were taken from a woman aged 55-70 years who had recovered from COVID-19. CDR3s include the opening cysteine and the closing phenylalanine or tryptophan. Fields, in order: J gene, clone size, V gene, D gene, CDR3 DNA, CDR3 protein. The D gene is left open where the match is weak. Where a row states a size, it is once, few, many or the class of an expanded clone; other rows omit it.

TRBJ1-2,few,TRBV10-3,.,TGTGCCATCAGTGCAAACTATGGCTACACCTTC,CAISANYGYTF
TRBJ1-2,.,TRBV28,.,TGTGCCAGCAGTTTGGGCCAGTACAGCTACACCTTC,CASSLGQYSYTF
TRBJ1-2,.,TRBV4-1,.,TGCGCCAGCAGCCAAGATTCAGGCTATGATGGCTACACCTTC,CASSQDSGYDGYTF
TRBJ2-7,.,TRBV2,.,TGTGCCAGCAGTGACCCAGGGGGGTACGAGCAGTACTTC,CASSDPGGYEQYF
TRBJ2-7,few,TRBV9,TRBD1,TGTGCCAGCAGCGCCCGTCCCGGGACAGAAGGCGAGCAGTACTTC,CASSARPGTEGEQYF
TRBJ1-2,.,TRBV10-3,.,TGTGCCATCAGTGACGGGGGGGACTATGGCTACACCTTC,CAISDGGDYGYTF
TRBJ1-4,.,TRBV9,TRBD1,TGTGCCAGCAGCTCAGGACAGGGAGGAGGATCTAATGAAAAACTGTTTTTT,CASSSGQGGGSNEKLFF
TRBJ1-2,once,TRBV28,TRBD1,TGTGCCAGCAGTTCAACCGGCCGGGACAGGGTTGGCTACACCTTC,CASSSTGRDRVGYTF
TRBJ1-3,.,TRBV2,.,TGTGCCAGCAGGACAGGCTCTGGAAACACCATATATTTT,CASRTGSGNTIYF
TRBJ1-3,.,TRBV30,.,TGTGCCTGGAGTTCAGGCTCTGGAAACACCATATATTTT,CAWSSGSGNTIYF